This T cell receptor beta chain was sequenced during a study of blood T cell repertoires in COVID-19. Participants, about 18 to 95 years old, spanned more than 20 US areas. Participants' reported clinical history set cohort assignment. Libraries were prepared by immunoSEQ multiplex PCR; TCRdb keeps only in-frame clonotypes and omits some of them. The data show 150,000 or so clones, more than 75% seen once. Germline CDR1 and CDR2: SGHRS and YFSETQ. The CDR3 is made up of 15 amino acids. V dropped 4 bases and J dropped 1 base, with 12 bases sitting between them. The V call is TRBV5-1, the J call TRBJ2-1; possible D gene TRBD2, 6 bases. The clonotype comes from a woman aged 25 to 39 with acute COVID-19. Sequencing was performed on PBMCs or T cells enriched from blood (not recorded which). The CDR3 bases are TGCGCCAGCAGCCTCGGACTAACATCCTACAATGAGCAGTTCTTC. Its translation: CASSLGLTSYNEQFF.